A single sample is the source of the 19 T cell receptor beta chains below, sequenced in a study of cytomegalovirus exposure and HLA in healthy donors. The PCR ran on 60 Vbeta and 13 Jbeta primers. This table comes from immunoSEQ multiplex PCR, and its TCRdb copy is limited to in-frame clones, with some not included. The sample shows around 90,000 clones, around 59% of them seen only once. The sequenced sample was PBMCs. These TCRs come from a human donor in good health.

V and J are TRBV7-8 and TRBJ2-7; TRBD1 matches 8 bases. Trimming took 1 base from V and 7 from J; bases not matched to a gene: 3. This CDR3 has 13 residues. CDR1 is SGHVS, CDR2 FQNEAQ, per germline. CDR3 in DNA: TGTGCCAGCAGCTTAGTCGGACAGGGTGAGCAGTACTTC. Encoded protein: CASSLVGQGEQYF.

The chain combines TRBV11-2 with TRBJ2-7; 12 bases line up with TRBD2. This CDR3 region has 17 residues. V dropped 5 bases and J dropped 7; count of bases not matched to a gene: 15. Per the germline V gene, CDR1 is SGHAT and CDR2 is FQNNGV. The CDR3 protein is CASSTRTSGALQMEQYF. The CDR3 DNA sequence: TGTGCCAGCAGCACACGGACTAGCGGGGCCCTCCAGATGGAGCAGTACTTC.

In this sample, this clone turned up once. V is TRBV18 and J is TRBJ2-3; 14 bases map to TRBD2. J lost 3 bases, V lost 4 bases, and 9 bases had no gene match. Germline CDR1 and CDR2: KGHSH and LQKENI. The CDR3 contains 18 residues. CDR3 sequence reads: CASSRLTSGGAGTDTQYF. For the CDR3, the DNA is TGTGCCAGCTCACGACTGACTAGCGGGGGGGCCGGGACAGATACGCAGTATTTT.

The chain links TRBV19 to TRBJ2-5; 8 nucleotides match TRBD2. The ends lost 1 base at V and 5 bases at J; junction bases unmatched: 6. CDR3 length: 15 amino acids. The germline CDR1 and CDR2 sequences are LNHDA and SQIVND (reference sequence). The CDR3 spells CASSIASGGIETQYF. In nucleotides, the CDR3 is TGTGCCAGTAGTATAGCGAGCGGGGGAATTGAGACCCAGTACTTC.

This clone was counted between two and nine times. The rearrangement uses TRBV4-1 and TRBJ1-5, with no clear D. The CDR3 consists of 15 residues. The V and J ends lost 0 bases and 9 bases respectively, with 15 bases between them. CDR1 MGHRA and CDR2 YSYEKL come from the germline V gene. The CDR3 sequence is CASSQDLRGSSPQHF. The DNA for the CDR3 is TGCGCCAGCAGCCAAGATCTCCGCGGAAGTTCGCCCCAGCATTTT.

This clone was detected a few times. The CDR3 bases are TGTGCCAGCAGCTTCCGGGCCCGAGGGGAAGCTTTCTTT. Translated: CASSFRARGEAFF. This rearrangement joins TRBV7-9 to TRBJ1-1; D is undetermined. V gave up 3 bases and J gave up 8 bases, with 13 bases separating them. CDR1 is SEHNR and CDR2 is FQNEAQ in the germline V gene (reference sequence). The CDR3 runs to 13 residues.

CDR3 loop: CASSQDLPGNRGYTF. The CDR3, as DNA: TGTGCCAGCAGCCAAGATCTGCCAGGGAATAGAGGCTACACCTTC. This chain joins TRBV4-2 and TRBJ1-2, with D perhaps TRBD1 (5 bases). The V and J ends lost 0 bases and 8 bases respectively, with 16 bases between them. The CDR3 is made up of 15 amino acids. Per germline, CDR1 LGHNA and CDR2 YNFKEQ.

The V gene is TRBV27, the J gene TRBJ2-7, with D maybe TRBD2 (5 bases). The CDR3 sequence is 16 residues long. Germline V gene lookup returns CDR1 MNHEY and CDR2 SMNVEV (reference sequence). The V and J ends lost 3 bases and 1 base respectively, with 16 bases between them. CDR3 in amino acids: CASSLSGLRLSYEQYF. The CDR3 DNA is TGTGCCAGCAGTTTGTCGGGGTTGAGACTATCCTACGAGCAGTACTTC.

The chain joins TRBV5-4 to TRBJ1-1, with D possibly TRBD1 on 5 matching bases. Trimming pared 7 bases from V and 0 bases from J, leaving 16 bases between. Germline assignment: CDR1 SGHNT and CDR2 YYREEE (reference sequence). There are 15 residues in the CDR3. CDR3 in DNA: TGTGCCAGCGGGAAGGGGCGCGGTATGAACACTGAAGCTTTCTTT. Its translation: CASGKGRGMNTEAFF.

V gene TRBV4-1 combines with J gene TRBJ2-7; D perhaps matches TRBD1 (6 bases). The CDR3 extends over 16 amino acids. Trimming left V 3 bases short and J 3 bases short, with 18 bases between. Per the germline V gene, CDR1 is MGHRA and CDR2 is YSYEKL. Here the CDR3 DNA reads TGCGCCAGCAGCCAGGGAGACAACAGGGAACTCTACGAGCAGTACTTC. Amino acids: CASSQGDNRELYEQYF.

The V gene is TRBV9, the J gene TRBJ2-7, with TRBD1 identical over 9 bases. CDR1 and CDR2 (germline): SGDLS, YYNGEE. The CDR3 totals 15 residues. With V trimmed by 3 bases and J by 6 bases, 10 bases remained unmatched. The CDR3 here is CASSAGQGKSPEQYF. The CDR3 nucleotides are TGTGCCAGCAGCGCCGGACAGGGGAAGTCGCCCGAGCAGTACTTC.

V usage is TRBV7-6 and J usage is TRBJ1-3, with 7 positions matching TRBD1. Germline V gene lookup returns CDR1 SGHVS and CDR2 FNYEAQ. The length of the CDR3 is 18 residues. V lost 5 bases to trimming and J lost 0 bases; unmatched junction nucleotides: 13. This CDR3 is CASSLKGAFGSSGNTIYF. The CDR3 DNA sequence: TGTGCCAGCAGCCTGAAGGGGGCATTTGGAAGCTCTGGAAACACCATATATTTT.

The CDR3 bases are TGTGCTAGTGGTCCGAGCGGGGGAGGGTCACCCCTCCACTTT. Amino acid sequence: CASGPSGGGSPLHF. This chain uses TRBV12-5 with TRBJ1-6; D perhaps matches TRBD1 (5 bases). The CDR3 is 14 residues long. The germline V gene encodes CDR1 LGHNT and CDR2 FRNRAP. Trimming took 5 bases from V and 10 from J, leaving 15 bases between them.

The chain couples TRBV19 to TRBJ1-1, with D tentatively TRBD1 (6 bases). Trimming removed 7 bases at V and 0 bases at J, with 21 bases between. This CDR3 has 17 amino acids. The germline V gene has CDR1 LNHDA and CDR2 SQIVND (reference sequence). CDR3 DNA: TGTGCCAGTACCCCGGGCGGGGGCCCTGACCTGAACACTGAAGCTTTCTTT. It yields the protein CASTPGGGPDLNTEAFF.

The rearrangement joins TRBV11-3 to TRBJ1-3; D ambiguous. There are 15 residues in the CDR3. Per the germline V gene, CDR1 is SGHNT and CDR2 is YENEEA. The V and J ends lost 1 base and 0 bases respectively, with 7 bases between them. The CDR3 is CASSLVRLSGNTIYF. The CDR3 DNA reads as TGTGCCAGCAGCTTAGTGCGGCTCTCTGGAAACACCATATATTTT.

This clone was seen only a few times. This chain uses TRBV11-1 with TRBJ2-2; a weak D match, TRBD2 (6 bases). V shed 3 bases and J shed 1 base, with 9 bases lying between them. This CDR3 region has 15 residues. Per the germline V gene, CDR1 is SGHAT and CDR2 is FQDESV (reference sequence). The DNA for the CDR3 is TGTGCCAGCAGCTTGGGAGCGGGGAACACCGGGGAGCTGTTTTTT. It encodes CASSLGAGNTGELFF.

J is TRBJ1-1 and V is TRBV6-5, with TRBD1 matching 8 bases. V dropped 5 bases and J dropped 1; count of bases not matched to a gene: 3. CDR1 and CDR2 from the germline V gene are MNHEY and SVGAGI. The CDR3 spans 14 residues. CDR3 in DNA: TGTGCCAGCAGTGCCGACAGGGGGAACACTGAAGCTTTCTTT. Protein: CASSADRGNTEAFF.

The chain uses TRBV5-4 and TRBJ2-5, with a weak D call TRBD1 (5 bases). The V gene's germline CDR1 is SGHNT and CDR2 YYREEE (reference sequence). CDR3 length equals 15 residues. The V gene lost 0 bases and the J gene lost 0 bases, with 9 bases spanning the gap. CDR3 amino acids: CASSLVGLDQETQYF. For the CDR3, the DNA is TGTGCCAGCAGCTTGGTGGGGCTAGACCAAGAGACCCAGTACTTC.

The chain uses TRBV9 and TRBJ1-2; TRBD1 agrees at 12 bases. This CDR3 spans 18 amino acids. With V trimmed by 3 bases and J by 8 bases, 17 bases remained unmatched. CDR1 SGDLS and CDR2 YYNGEE come from the germline V gene. CDR3 residues: CASSDPLGQGAPPGGYTF. The DNA for the CDR3 is TGTGCCAGCAGCGATCCCCTGGGACAGGGGGCGCCCCCGGGGGGCTACACCTTC.